This TCR beta chain was obtained from a study of patients and donors after allogeneic stem cell transplantation. The CDR3 totals 12 residues. Germline V CDR1 and CDR2: SGHRS, YFSETQ. V lost 8 bases, J lost 4 bases, and 12 bases lay in between. In its sample, this clonotype was seen a few times. A single record per CDR3 protein comes from TCRdb applying MiXCR to the RT-PCR reads. The table has some 880,000 distinct CDR3 sequences, roughly 18% seen once. Sequenced sample: blood, either unsorted or a sorted T cell fraction (not recorded which). The genes are TRBV5-1 and TRBJ1-1; possible D gene TRBD1, 5 bases. The clonotype was recovered from a human donor who was either an allogeneic HSCT recipient or a stem cell or donor lymphocyte infusion donor (not recorded which). It is not recorded whose cells these are; they may come from a transplant donor. CDR3 amino acids: CASWGRGTEAFF. The CDR3 DNA is TGCGCCAGTTGGGGGAGGGGCACTGAAGCTTTCTTT. The full variable domain, completed using reference TRBV5-1 and TRBJ1-1, is KAGVTQTPRYLIKTRGQQVTLSCSPISGHRSVSWYQQTPGQGLQFLFEYFSETQRNKGNFPGRFSGRQFSNSRSEMNVSTLELGDSALYLCASWGRGTEAFFGQGTRLTVV.